This T cell receptor (beta chain) was recovered during a study of control samples from healthy donors and cancer patients. J lost 1 base, V lost 5 bases, and 17 bases had no gene match. This CDR3 region has 19 residues. Germline V gene sequence: CDR1 SGHTA, CDR2 FQGNSA. Measured with immunoSEQ multiplex PCR; TCRdb has only the in-frame clones, and not every one. The data contain 150,000 to 200,000 clones, 90% to 95% of them singletons. The rearrangement links TRBV7-2 to TRBJ2-1; 7 bases are a match to TRBD2. Sequences were obtained from blood. The TCR originated in a woman aged 40 to 55 in good health. The CDR3 region has the DNA TGTGCCAGCAGCCGGGGACTATCTCTCCTTTTGGCATCCTACAATGAGCAGTTCTTC. This codes for CASSRGLSLLLASYNEQFF.